These 27 T cell receptor beta chains came from one sample sequenced in a study of T-cell memory formation after mild COVID-19. TCRdb re-called the 5' RACE reads with MiXCR, one entry per CDR3 protein. The sample records 190,000 or so distinct CDR3 sequences, under 12% being singletons. Sequencing was performed on PBMCs or a T cell subset sorted from them (not recorded which). These receptors all stem from a man aged 18 to 30 who had mild COVID-19 (a few samples of this study predate the infection). Cell type and time point are not known.

J is TRBJ2-1 and V is TRBV7-2, with D perhaps matching TRBD1 or TRBD2 (6 bases each). CDR1 and CDR2 from the germline V gene are SGHTA and FQGNSA. The V gene lost 0 bases and the J gene lost 5 bases, with 20 bases spanning the gap. The CDR3 is 18 amino acids. CDR3 bases: TGTGCCAGCAGCTTAGCCCGTCCGGGACGGAGGGACAACAATGAGCAGTTCTTC. This sequence encodes CASSLARPGRRDNNEQFF. Combining the CDR3 with reference TRBV7-2 and TRBJ2-1 gives the whole variable domain GAGVSQSPSNKVTEKGKDVELRCDPISGHTALYWYRQSLGQGLEFLIYFQGNSAPDKSGLPSDRFSAERTGGSVSTLTIQRTQQEDSAVYLCASSLARPGRRDNNEQFFGPGTRLTVL.

The gene calls are TRBV2 and TRBJ2-1; D uncertain. Germline CDR1 and CDR2: SNHLY and FYNNEI. Trimming cost V 5 bases and J 7 bases, with 18 bases left between them. This CDR3 spans 15 amino acids. The CDR3 DNA reads as TGTGCCAGCAGTCTCCGACCGACCCCGGGTAATGAGCAGTTCTTC. It encodes CASSLRPTPGNEQFF.

This clonotype has more than one count but fewer than ten. The genes are TRBV12-3 or TRBV12-4 and TRBJ2-1; 7 bases are a match to TRBD2. The CDR3 runs 14 residues. J lost 0 bases, V lost 8 bases, and 4 bases had no gene match. The CDR3 nucleotides are TGTGCCAGCCGGCGGGGGAGCTCCTACAATGAGCAGTTCTTC. It encodes CASRRGSSYNEQFF.

This clonotype appeared many times. CDR3 sequence (DNA): TGTGCCAGCAGTTTATCGGGGTTGCGGGATACGCAGTATTTT. Protein sequence: CASSLSGLRDTQYF. The chain recombines TRBV28 with TRBJ2-3; possibly TRBD2 for D (5 bases). CDR1 is MDHEN and CDR2 is SYDVKM in the germline V gene. V shed 1 base and J shed 6 bases, with 11 bases lying between them. CDR3 length: 14 amino acids.

This clonotype was picked up a small number of times. The rearrangement links TRBV10-3 to TRBJ2-2; D remains unclear. The V end lost 2 bases, the J end lost 1 base, and 11 bases lay between the germline ends. This CDR3 is built from 16 residues. Germline V gene sequence: CDR1 ENHRY, CDR2 SYGVKD. In nucleotides, the CDR3 is TGTGCCATCAGTGAGAACGGTGCGCAGAACACCGGGGAGCTGTTTTTT. As protein: CAISENGAQNTGELFF.

The sample holds a few counts of this clonotype. The DNA for the CDR3 is TGTGCCAGCAGCCCTGGGGGACAGTCCTCTGGAAACACCATATATTTT. The encoded protein is CASSPGGQSSGNTIYF. The V and J genes are TRBV3-1 and TRBJ1-3, with 7 nucleotides matching TRBD1. The CDR3 runs to 16 residues. V gave up 4 bases and J gave up 0 bases; unmatched junction bases: 6. Germline V lookup: CDR1 LGHDT, CDR2 YNNKEL (reference sequence).

This clonotype showed up just a few times. The rearrangement joins TRBV28 to TRBJ2-3; D is uncertain. There are 16 residues in the CDR3. The V and J ends lost 2 bases and 2 bases respectively, with 14 bases between them. CDR1 is MDHEN and CDR2 is SYDVKM in the germline V gene. The CDR3 DNA sequence: TGTGCCAGCAGTTTAGCAGGCCCTCCCCACACAGATACGCAGTATTTT. Amino acid sequence: CASSLAGPPHTDTQYF.

V and J are TRBV27 and TRBJ2-7; TRBD1 matches 8 bases. After removal of 6 bases from V and 2 bases from J, the junction contained 3 bases not matched to a gene. CDR3 length: 13 amino acids. The germline gives CDR1 MNHEY, CDR2 SMNVEV (reference sequence). The CDR3 protein is CASRTGDAYEQYF. The CDR3 region has the DNA TGTGCCAGCAGGACAGGGGATGCCTACGAGCAGTACTTC.

This clonotype has more than one count but fewer than ten. V is TRBV14 and J is TRBJ2-3, with 7 positions matching TRBD2. V lost 0 bases, J lost 2 bases, and 5 bases stayed unmatched. This CDR3 is 16 amino acids long. Germline V lookup: CDR1 SGHDN, CDR2 FVKESK. CDR3 in amino acids: CASSQDAGDFTDTQYF. The CDR3 nucleotides are TGTGCCAGCAGCCAAGATGCGGGGGACTTCACAGATACGCAGTATTTT.

This clonotype was recorded a few times. CDR3 DNA sequence: TGTGCCAGCAGCTTTGGGTTCCGAGGGGGTATGGGTGGAGATACGCAGTATTTT. This translates into CASSFGFRGGMGGDTQYF. V gene TRBV7-9 combines with J gene TRBJ2-3; possibly TRBD1 for D (6 bases). The CDR3 runs to 18 residues. Trimming cost V 3 bases and J 5 bases, with 24 bases left between them. Germline V gene lookup returns CDR1 SEHNR and CDR2 FQNEAQ (reference sequence). The whole variable domain, remainder taken from reference TRBV7-9 and TRBJ2-3, is DTGVSQNPRHKITKRGQNVTFRCDPISEHNRLYWYRQTLGQGPEFLTYFQNEAQLEKSRLLSDRFSAERPKGSFSTLEIQRTEQGDSAMYLCASSFGFRGGMGGDTQYFGPGTRLTVL.

In this sample, this clonotype turned up a few times. The V and J genes are TRBV11-2 and TRBJ1-2; TRBD1 is a possible D gene (6 bases). Trimming took off 5 bases at V and 6 bases at J, with 13 bases between the two ends. Germline assignment: CDR1 SGHAT and CDR2 FQNNGV. The CDR3 consists of 13 residues. Written as DNA, the CDR3 is TGTGCCAGCAGCCAACAGGGTTGGGATGGCTACACCTTC. Its translation: CASSQQGWDGYTF.

This chain connects TRBV7-2 to TRBJ2-7, with D maybe TRBD2 (6 bases). V was cut by 2 bases and J by 1 base, with 12 bases left in between. CDR1 and CDR2 (germline): SGHTA, FQGNSA. The CDR3 has 15 residues. The CDR3 is CASSLRAGLSYEQYF. The CDR3 nucleotides read TGTGCCAGCAGCTTACGGGCGGGGCTTTCCTACGAGCAGTACTTC.

This clonotype was counted only a few times. CDR3 nucleotide sequence: TGTGCCAGCAGGGGGATCGGGACTGCTAATCTGCCACAGCAGTACTTC. Residues: CASRGIGTANLPQQYF. The chain links TRBV11-2 to TRBJ2-7; D is perhaps TRBD2 (6 bases). V lost 6 bases and J lost 8, with 26 bases in between. The CDR3 extends over 16 amino acids. Germline V CDR1 and CDR2: SGHAT, FQNNGV.

The chain links TRBV28 to TRBJ1-2, with TRBD1 as a possible D gene (6 bases). Germline V gene data show CDR1 as MDHEN and CDR2 as SYDVKM. This CDR3 is 12 amino acids long. Trimming took off 11 bases at V and 3 bases at J, with 13 bases between the two ends. CDR3 nucleotide sequence: TGTGCCGCCAGGGCAGGGGACTATGGCTACACCTTC. Translating it yields CAARAGDYGYTF.

This clonotype was seen a handful of times. The gene calls are TRBV4-2 and TRBJ2-1; 7 nucleotides line up with TRBD1. Germline V gene sequence: CDR1 LGHNA, CDR2 YNFKEQ. Germline trimming cut 0 bases from V and 8 bases from J; bases unmatched to any gene: 13. The CDR3 length is 17 residues. The chain's CDR3 is CASSQDPYDRDPDEQFF. The CDR3 DNA sequence: TGTGCCAGCAGCCAAGATCCTTACGACAGGGACCCCGATGAGCAGTTCTTC.

The genes are TRBV18 and TRBJ1-1; D uncertain. The CDR3 sequence is 12 residues long. V lost 4 bases and J lost 8, with 11 bases in between. Germline loops: CDR1 KGHSH, CDR2 LQKENI. The CDR3, as DNA: TGTGCCAGCTCACGACGGGGAGAGGAAGCTTTCTTT. Its protein product is CASSRRGEEAFF.

This clonotype appeared a few times. The CDR3 DNA follows: TGTGCCAGCAGTGAACGACCCGGGGGGTACGAGCAGTACTTC. Amino acids: CASSERPGGYEQYF. The chain couples TRBV2 to TRBJ2-7; 7 bases line up with TRBD2. Germline V gene sequence: CDR1 SNHLY, CDR2 FYNNEI. The CDR3 length is 14 residues. J lost 4 bases, V lost 2 bases, and 5 bases had no gene match. Full variable domain (missing parts from reference TRBV2 and TRBJ2-7): EPEVTQTPSHQVTQMGQEVILRCVPISNHLYFYWYRQILGQKVEFLVSFYNNEISEKSEIFDDQFSVERPDGSNFTLKIRSTKLEDSAMYFCASSERPGGYEQYFGPGTRLTVT.

This rearrangement joins TRBV5-1 to TRBJ2-3; 10 nucleotides line up with TRBD2. There are 15 residues in the CDR3. V trimming: 1 base; J trimming: 7 bases; junction bases outside the gene matches: 6. Germline-derived CDR1 and CDR2 are SGHRS and YFSETQ. This chain's CDR3 is CASSLRLAGVNTQYF. CDR3 sequence (DNA): TGCGCCAGCAGCTTGAGGCTAGCGGGGGTAAATACGCAGTATTTT.

This clonotype turned up a few times. V gene TRBV29-1 combines with J gene TRBJ2-1, with 12 positions matching TRBD2. The CDR3 sequence is 17 residues long. The trim removed 3 bases at V and 0 bases at J, leaving 6 bases unmatched. CDR1 is SQVTM, CDR2 ANQGSEA, per germline. CDR3: CSVDGTSGSSSYNEQFF. CDR3 DNA: TGCAGCGTTGATGGGACTAGCGGGTCCAGCTCCTACAATGAGCAGTTCTTC.

This clonotype was found a few times. CDR3 sequence reads: CASSFSRISGANVLTF. CDR3 in DNA: TGTGCCAGCAGCTTTTCTCGGATCTCTGGGGCCAACGTCCTGACTTTC. The chain combines TRBV7-2 with TRBJ2-6; D uncertain. In germline, CDR1 is SGHTA, CDR2 FQGNSA. Trimming cost V 3 bases and J 0 bases, with 9 bases left between them. The CDR3 runs 16 residues. The full variable domain, in which reference TRBV7-2 and TRBJ2-6 provide the parts outside the CDR3, is GAGVSQSPSNKVTEKGKDVELRCDPISGHTALYWYRQSLGQGLEFLIYFQGNSAPDKSGLPSDRFSAERTGGSVSTLTIQRTQQEDSAVYLCASSFSRISGANVLTFGAGSRLTVL.

The V call is TRBV10-3, the J call TRBJ2-3; 8 nucleotides line up with TRBD2. The CDR3 covers 14 residues. The V and J ends lost 7 bases and 2 bases, in that order; junction bases with no gene match: 5. The germline V gene encodes CDR1 ENHRY and CDR2 SYGVKD. Here the CDR3 reads CAINQRGNTDTQYF. DNA of the CDR3: TGTGCCATCAACCAGCGGGGGAACACAGATACGCAGTATTTT.

This clonotype was seen a handful of times. The CDR3 nucleotides are TGTGCCACCAGCAGAGGGGCTAGCGGGGCACAAGAGACCCAGTACTTC. Its translation is CATSRGASGAQETQYF. V is TRBV15 and J is TRBJ2-5, with 9 bases matching TRBD2. This CDR3 region has 16 residues. The germline gives CDR1 LNHNV, CDR2 YYDKDF (reference sequence). With 1 base clipped from V and 2 bases from J, the junction kept 5 bases outside the gene matches.

The rearrangement links TRBV7-2 to TRBJ2-1; no clear D gene. This CDR3 region has 12 residues. V was trimmed by 2 bases and J by 6 bases, leaving 5 bases between them. CDR1 is SGHTA, CDR2 FQGNSA, per germline. The CDR3 is CASSLKANEQFF. The CDR3 nucleotides are TGTGCCAGCAGCTTAAAGGCCAATGAGCAGTTCTTC.

This clonotype turned up a few times. This chain joins TRBV18 and TRBJ1-1; perhaps TRBD1 as D (5 bases). This CDR3 is built from 16 residues. Germline CDR1 and CDR2: KGHSH and LQKENI. Trimming shortened V by 3 bases and J by 3 bases, and 17 bases separated the two germline ends. CDR3 sequence reads: CASSPPAAGGDTEAFF. CDR3 bases: TGTGCCAGCTCACCTCCCGCGGCCGGAGGGGACACTGAAGCTTTCTTT.

The chain has TRBV12-3 or TRBV12-4 and TRBJ1-2; tentative D call: TRBD1 (6 bases). Trimming stripped 6 bases from V and 8 bases from J, with 16 bases between. CDR3 size: 13 residues. The CDR3 nucleotides read TGTGCCAGCAGCCCGACAGGAGAGTGGGGCTACACCTTC. Residues: CASSPTGEWGYTF.

V gene TRBV14 combines with J gene TRBJ2-1; D not resolved. Trimming left V 0 bases short and J 8 bases short, with 17 bases between. CDR3 length equals 16 residues. CDR1 and CDR2 from the germline V gene are SGHDN and FVKESK. Written as DNA, the CDR3 is TGTGCCAGCAGCCAAGACGGCCTAGGATTTAGGGATGAGCAGTTCTTC. This codes for CASSQDGLGFRDEQFF.

The chain is built from TRBV20-1 and TRBJ1-5; D is ambiguous. The CDR3 is 13 residues long. Germline lookup yields CDR1 DFQATT and CDR2 SNEGSKA (reference sequence). V shed 4 bases and J shed 5 bases, with 12 bases lying between them. CDR3 protein: CSAIRAGDQPQHF. The CDR3 DNA reads as TGCAGTGCTATCCGGGCAGGTGATCAGCCCCAGCATTTT.